This TCR beta chain was identified during a study of PD-1 blockade in classical Hodgkin lymphoma. Notes on this clone: Its antigen is unknown.

All patients relapsed after autologous stem cell transplantation, and brentuximab vedotin exposure varied. Germline lookup yields CDR1 MNHEY and CDR2 SVGAGI. This CDR3 contains 12 residues. V was cut by 2 bases and J by 6 bases, with 6 bases left in between. This table comes from immunoSEQ multiplex PCR, and its TCRdb copy is limited to in-frame clones, with some not included. The data contain around 100,000 clones, around 88% of them singletons. Findings of the study overall: Before treatment, TCR diversity in newly diagnosed patients was reportedly lower than in healthy donors. A significant rise in TCR diversity by C4D1 was seen for CD4+ but not CD8+ cells.

The sample here was peripheral blood mononuclear cells (PBMCs), taken before the second cycle of nivolumab. The chain carries TRBV6-5 and TRBJ2-3; D unclear. The receptor comes from a human donor with classical Hodgkin lymphoma. CDR3 amino acids: CASSYPEDTQYF. CDR3 nucleotides: TGTGCCAGCAGTTACCCCGAGGATACGCAGTATTTT.